A single T cell receptor (beta chain) is shown here with its context. In the authors' workflow: From reference gene primer amplification, estimates of nucleated cell counts were derived. The method was immunoSEQ multiplex PCR; TCRdb's version includes in-frame clones alone and lacks a portion of them. V, J and clone size are those of that table, while D and trimming were read from the DNA. The sample carries over 10,000 clones, around 85% recorded once. The data were obtained in a study of blood T cell repertoires in COVID-19. In the study overall: Donors in the United States, Italy and Spain gave samples during acute or convalescent COVID-19. The cDNA or gDNA used as material had been derived from T cells, B-cell-depleted T cells, or PBMCs.

V shed 3 bases and J 5 bases; nucleotides not matched to a gene: 8. The CDR3 has 16 amino acids. The germline V gene encodes CDR1 SGHTA and CDR2 FQGNSA. The sequenced sample was peripheral blood. This sequence originates from a human donor in a cohort sampled during active COVID-19. The chain links TRBV7-2 to TRBJ2-2; 8 nucleotides line up with TRBD2. The CDR3 DNA is TGTGCCAGCAGCTTCTCCCCGGGGGGGGTAACCGGGGAGCTGTTTTTT. This encodes CASSFSPGGVTGELFF. Combining the CDR3 with reference TRBV7-2 and TRBJ2-2 gives the whole variable domain GAGVSQSPSNKVTEKGKDVELRCDPISGHTALYWYRQSLGQGLEFLIYFQGNSAPDKSGLPSDRFSAERTGGSVSTLTIQRTQQEDSAVYLCASSFSPGGVTGELFFGEGSRLTVL.